These 14 T cell receptor beta chains came from one sample sequenced in a study of cytomegalovirus exposure and HLA in healthy donors. Measured with immunoSEQ multiplex PCR; TCRdb has only the in-frame clones, and not every one. The sample contains about 330,000 clones, 70% to 90% of which appear only once. The sample comprised PBMCs. The source is a woman between 18 and 29 years old in good health and CMV-seronegative.

The CDR3, as DNA: TGCGCCAGCAGCCAAGATATGGGCGGGCTCTCCTACGAGCAGTACTTC. Amino acid sequence: CASSQDMGGLSYEQYF. The genes are TRBV4-3 and TRBJ2-7, with a weak D call TRBD2 (5 bases). V shed 0 bases and J shed 0 bases, with 12 bases lying between them. This CDR3 has 16 amino acids. Germline CDR1 and CDR2: LGHNA and YSLEER.

The chain uses TRBV29-1 and TRBJ2-7, with a weak D call TRBD2 (5 bases). Trimming removed 5 bases at V and 1 base at J, with 12 bases between. CDR1 and CDR2 (germline): SQVTM, ANQGSEA. The CDR3 is 13 amino acids. The CDR3 region is CSVLSGGSYEQYF. The CDR3 nucleotides are TGCAGCGTTCTCAGCGGCGGGTCCTACGAGCAGTACTTC.

Here the CDR3 reads CASSPPEGTGNYEQYF. In nucleotides, the CDR3 is TGTGCCAGCTCACCACCGGAGGGGACAGGGAACTACGAGCAGTACTTC. The chain joins TRBV18 to TRBJ2-7; 9 nucleotides align to TRBD1. In germline, CDR1 is KGHSH, CDR2 LQKENI. V gave up 0 bases and J gave up 3 bases; unmatched junction bases: 6. The CDR3 has 16 residues.

In its sample, this clone was seen once. The CDR3 DNA is TGTGCCAGCAGCTCCCTTCTAGCGGGAGAGGGTAATGAGCAGTTCTTC. Residues: CASSSLLAGEGNEQFF. The chain combines TRBV7-6 with TRBJ2-1; the match to TRBD2 covers 10 bases. Per the germline V gene, CDR1 is SGHVS and CDR2 is FNYEAQ. Germline trimming cut 4 bases from V and 7 bases from J; bases unmatched to any gene: 10. The CDR3 covers 16 residues.

DNA for the CDR3: TGCAGCTACGCCGGGACAGGGGACTGGAACACCATATATTTT. Translating it yields CSYAGTGDWNTIYF. V gene TRBV29-1 combines with J gene TRBJ1-3; TRBD1 matches at 10 bases. J gave up 7 bases and V 8 bases, and 11 bases lay outside the gene matches. CDR3 length equals 14 residues. CDR1 and CDR2 from the germline V gene are SQVTM and ANQGSEA.

This clone was counted once. The genes are TRBV19 and TRBJ2-7; TRBD1 matches 10 bases. The CDR3 runs 14 residues. Germline loops: CDR1 LNHDA, CDR2 SQIVND (reference sequence). V shed 5 bases and J 4 bases; nucleotides not matched to a gene: 5. The CDR3 here is CASSGQGVGYEQYF. As DNA, the CDR3 is TGTGCCAGTAGTGGACAGGGGGTCGGTTACGAGCAGTACTTC. Full variable domain (missing parts from reference TRBV19 and TRBJ2-7): DGGITQSPKYLFRKEGQNVTLSCEQNLNHDAMYWYRQDPGQGLRLIYYSQIVNDFQKGDIAEGYSVSREKKESFPLTVTSAQKNPTAFYLCASSGQGVGYEQYFGPGTRLTVT.

CDR3 nucleotides: TGTGCCACCTCGGGGGGCACAGATACGCAGTATTTT. Encoded protein: CATSGGTDTQYF. The chain has TRBV5-4 and TRBJ2-3, with D maybe TRBD2 (6 bases). Germline V CDR1 and CDR2: SGHNT, YYREEE (reference sequence). The CDR3 is 12 amino acids. The ends were cut back, 9 bases at V and 1 base at J, with 9 bases in the middle.

This clone was observed a single time. This chain uses TRBV5-4 with TRBJ2-2, with TRBD2 matching over 8 bases. V was clipped by 4 bases and J by 2 bases; unmatched bases: 4. Germline loops: CDR1 SGHNT, CDR2 YYREEE (reference sequence). The CDR3 totals 15 residues. The CDR3: CASSPGGGNTGELFF. In nucleotides, the CDR3 is TGTGCCAGCAGCCCCGGGGGGGGAAACACCGGGGAGCTGTTTTTT.

The chain employs TRBV29-1 and TRBJ1-2; D perhaps matches TRBD1 (6 bases). There are 13 residues in the CDR3. V lost 3 bases, J lost 4 bases, and 12 bases lay in between. CDR1 and CDR2 (germline): SQVTM, ANQGSEA. This CDR3 is CSVDWGGLYGYTF. CDR3 DNA: TGCAGCGTTGATTGGGGGGGCCTCTATGGCTACACCTTC. Complete variable domain (other parts from reference TRBV29-1 and TRBJ1-2): SAVISQKPSRDICQRGTSLTIQCQVDSQVTMMFWYRQQPGQSLTLIATANQGSEATYESGFVIDKFPISRPNLTFSTLTVSNMSPEDSSIYLCSVDWGGLYGYTFGSGTRLTVV.

The chain recombines TRBV27 with TRBJ2-7; 9 bases match TRBD2. Per germline, CDR1 MNHEY and CDR2 SMNVEV (reference sequence). The CDR3 is 14 residues long. After removal of 6 bases from V and 4 bases from J, the junction contained 7 bases not matched to a gene. The CDR3 coding sequence is TGTGCCAGCAGCCCGGGACTAGCCAGGTACGAGCAGTACTTC. Protein: CASSPGLARYEQYF.

J is TRBJ2-7 and V is TRBV4-2; 14 nucleotides match TRBD2. The germline gives CDR1 LGHNA, CDR2 YNFKEQ. J gave up 7 bases and V 1 base, and 15 bases lay outside the gene matches. The CDR3 contains 19 residues. The CDR3 protein is CASSQVAGLAGAGGGEQYF. CDR3 bases: TGTGCCAGCAGCCAAGTGGCGGGACTAGCGGGAGCTGGGGGAGGGGAGCAGTACTTC.

The sample holds one count of this clone. The chain is built from TRBV6-6 and TRBJ1-5, with D possibly matching TRBD1 (5 bases). Trimming cost V 7 bases and J 3 bases, with 16 bases left between them. CDR1 is MNHNY, CDR2 SVGAGI, per germline (reference sequence). The CDR3 sequence is 15 residues long. The CDR3 region is CASTPGVDNNQPQHF. DNA of the CDR3: TGTGCCAGCACTCCGGGGGTGGATAACAATCAGCCCCAGCATTTT.

The V and J genes are TRBV6-5 and TRBJ1-5, with D perhaps TRBD1 (6 bases). Trimming pared 6 bases from V and 6 bases from J, leaving 15 bases between. This CDR3 has 14 residues. Germline assignment: CDR1 MNHEY and CDR2 SVGAGI. The CDR3 region has the DNA TGTGCCAGCAGGCCGGGACACGGGCCTCAGCCCCAGCATTTT. Its protein product is CASRPGHGPQPQHF.

The rearrangement joins TRBV15 to TRBJ2-3, with TRBD1 matching over 7 bases. Germline-derived CDR1 and CDR2 are LNHNV and YYDKDF (reference sequence). Trimming took 1 base from V and 2 from J; bases not matched to a gene: 3. This CDR3 comprises 15 residues. In DNA, the CDR3 is TGTGCCACCAGCAGAGGGGACAGCTACACAGATACGCAGTATTTT. It encodes CATSRGDSYTDTQYF.